This paragraph covers one TCR beta chain sequence. Its specific antigen is unknown. Within one base of it there is no much larger clone, and no base qualities were kept. The CDR3 sequence holds 15 residues, the cysteine and phenylalanine included. Solely the CDR3 DNA is kept, with 45 bases framed from the first base. V loses 1 base of germline sequence and J loses 7 bases, and the interval between the two ends is 16 bases. Per the germline V gene, MGHDK is the CDR1 and SYGVNS is the CDR2. The data derive from a study of cytomegalovirus exposure and HLA in healthy donors (dated by TCRdb to about 2017). A note on the overall study: An earlier analysis of roughly 500 of the donors reported over 250 Gb of sequence data and some 110 million unique TCR beta sequences obtained from about 179 million T cells. About 280 gigabases of sequencing data and about 92 million unique TCR sequences made up an early release that covered about 640 HLA-typed donors. The genetic ancestry cluster associated with self-reported Caucasian donors included roughly four fifths of the roughly 400 genotyped donors. The aim of the study was to test whether cataloging public T cell receptors could identify signatures of past pathogen exposure. The study profiled the T cell repertoires of 500 to 800 subjects by immunosequencing and related them to cytomegalovirus serostatus. Besides the first cohort of about 730 subjects, a separate validation cohort made up of 120 different subjects was used. The study combined high-throughput TCR immunosequencing, statistical association of individual TCRs with disease status, and machine learning to predict cytomegalovirus infection status. A later analysis re-examined previously published TCR beta repertoires from 500 to 700 donors and added high-resolution HLA genotyping to investigate patterns of TCR occurrence. The later analysis used no new phenotypic data to find candidate immune exposures, relying instead on TCR beta sequences and their occurrence across donors. In an earlier analysis of 587 of the donors, high-throughput TCR beta sequencing was used to judge whether each TCR beta V gene segment behaved as functional or pseudogenic. Donor age, sex, ethnicity and CMV serostatus were compiled together with the repertoire data. A later genetic analysis took genome-wide SNP genotypes for about 65% of the roughly 670 donors and used that subset as a discovery cohort. Every discovery cohort repertoire had been produced on one sequencing platform. Class I and class II HLA loci were covered by the typing at four-digit resolution. The number of typed donors differed by locus: about 629-640 for A, B, C, DRB1 and DQB1; about 520 for DQA1; over 600 for DPA1; and around 450 for DPB1. Several DR-DQ haplotypes were handled as single units for association and clustering because linkage in the cohort was strong. Across some 400 genotyped donors of the cohort, an average of roughly 250,000 unique TCR beta nucleotide sequences per donor were sequenced, and around 19% of those sequences were non-productive.

Library creation used the immunoSEQ multiplex PCR assay. For the multiplex PCR, a mixture combining 60 forward primers for TCR Vbeta segments and 13 reverse primers for TCR Jbeta segments was used. The CDR3 region of rearranged TCR beta genes was amplified from genomic DNA with a multiplex PCR assay. Amplified TCR beta libraries were sequenced as 87-base-pair reads on the Illumina HiSeq System. Concerning the study's data processing: A later analysis tallied approximately 87 million unique TCR beta chains across the 700 or so repertoires, and around 12 million of those chains were shared by two or more donors. Raw reads were error-corrected and collapsed into unique sequences with a nearest-neighbor algorithm that merged closely related sequences to remove PCR and sequencing errors. V, D and J gene segments were assigned by aligning CDR3 sequences to IMGT reference sequences. For a sequence to be retained, a match of at least six nucleotides was required to both a V gene segment and a J gene segment. Rearrangements were called productive when the CDR3 lacked stop codons and stayed in frame with V and J; all others were non-productive. Following IMGT convention, CDR3 was defined as the stretch from the second conserved V-encoded cysteine up to the conserved J-encoded phenylalanine. The earlier analysis of fewer than 750 of the donors excluded sequences that lacked an unambiguous match to a single V gene segment. An earlier analysis of 500 to 700 of the donors classified V segments as functional when productive rearrangements were above 56.7% and as segregating when the standard deviation between donors was above 5%. A statistical classification framework was built for diagnosing cytomegalovirus status from the catalog of TCR beta chain sequences. A later analysis assigned V and J genes by comparing TCR nucleotide sequences with IMGT/GENE-DB human TR gene sequences. In a later analysis, CDR3 sequences and most-parsimonious VDJ recombination scenarios were assigned using the TCRdist pipeline. In a later analysis, each TCR beta chain was defined by its CDR3 amino acid sequence together with its V-gene family, and reads without a unique V-gene family were excluded. As a way to deal with suspected cross-contamination and a sequencing artifact, a later analysis dropped over 550 nucleotide sequences that were highly shared and had low generation probability. A later analysis calculated a clonal expansion index for each public chain from normalized within-repertoire ranks of inferred template counts. In a later analysis, generation probabilities were computed with a VDJ recombination model fitted to out-of-frame rearrangements, and the resulting probabilities were checked against IGoR. In a later analysis, TCR-TCR, TCR-HLA and TCR-CMV co-occurrence was scored with hypergeometric tests, and a repertoire-size bias correction was applied to TCR pairs. A later analysis estimated false discovery rates by permuting HLA or CMV assignments 20 times. In a later analysis, co-occurring TCRs were grouped using DBSCAN, with TCRdist sequence similarity added in when clustering inside HLA-allele-positive subsets. Co-occurrence clustering excluded repertoires with fewer than 30,000 or more than 120,000 public chains, plus five with anomalous nucleotide sharing. Drawn from immuneACCESS, this table holds only the in-frame rearrangements with V and J called that TCRdb kept. Clones are partly lost; checked studies trace under half to an unresolved V gene and leave the rest unexplained. V, J and clone size reflect that table, while D and trimming were determined from the DNA. The table for this sample lists about 130,000 clones; around three quarters of them were counted only once. The leading ten clones occupy approximately 2.6% of the sample.

The cohort was made up of approximately 670 healthy bone marrow donors. At the time of sampling, every cohort member was nominally healthy, though immune exposures that went unrecorded were likely present. The donor was CMV seropositive and belonged to the group of 270 or so seropositive cohort members. A peripheral blood sample was collected from each donor, and TCR beta sequencing was performed on peripheral blood mononuclear cells. The Qiagen DNeasy Blood Extraction Kit was used to extract genomic DNA from the blood cell samples. On the study overall, not on this receptor specifically: Sequencing depth was assumed to be roughly uniform across donors in the presence/absence analyses, though that assumption may not hold. For the cohort, immune exposure information was limited to CMV serostatus. In an earlier analysis of some 640 of the donors, most TCR beta V segments were observed in productive rearrangements about 87% or about 30% of the time, broadly matching IMGT annotations. In the study, some 160 TCR beta chains were listed as associated with cytomegalovirus. Across donors, most TCR sequences were observed very rarely, whereas some public TCRs were present in many individuals. At a false discovery rate of 0.05, a later analysis linked about 17,000 TCR beta sequences to specific HLA alleles. A later analysis found that HLA-associated TCR beta chains were more clonally expanded and had lower generation probabilities than equally common non-associated chains. A later analysis found that TCR association rates varied across HLA loci, with DRB1 alleles showing the most associated TCRs and HLA-C alleles the fewest. In a later genetic analysis, a missense DCLRE1C variant was associated with V-gene and J-gene trimming of TCR beta chains, and the association was replicated in an independent cohort. In both the original and validation cohorts, the classifier was reported to diagnose cytomegalovirus status with high specificity and sensitivity. In this cohort, only TCR beta chains were sequenced, and detectable features were limited by the absence of alpha or paired-chain data. The earlier analysis of approximately 540 of the donors excluded roughly 16 rarely observed V segments, including chromosome 9 orphons, because counts were too low. Because some donors lacked HLA typing at each locus, the association tests relied only on the typed subset. According to a later genetic analysis, donors in an Asian-associated ancestry cluster had fewer N-insertions in productive TCRs than the approximately 670-donor mean. It was suggested by the authors that the approach could potentially be generalized to other disease states and immunological phenotypes. When HLA alleles, especially DR and DQ, strongly co-occurred, TCR associations were difficult to assign to individual alleles. In a later analysis, most CMV-associated TCR beta chains were found to appear HLA-restricted, with HLA associations seemingly driven largely by CMV exposure. The 87-base-pair reads could not distinguish some IMGT-functional V segments, including TRBV6-2 and TRBV6-3, so those segments were excluded. A few of the identified cytomegalovirus-associated TCR beta chains were confirmed in vitro to be specific for cytomegalovirus antigens. Several of the top co-occurrence clusters appeared to be linked to parvovirus B19, influenza, CMV and Epstein-Barr virus, according to a later analysis. Linkage disequilibrium might explain the correlated functional status among segregating V segments, but an unknown experimental factor could not be excluded. A further reported finding was that TCR beta sequences accurately predicted the HLA-A and HLA-B alleles for most subjects in the first cohort. A cluster of highly shared sequence variants was judged likely to represent a technical artifact of the sequencing pipeline.

The V gene is TRBV25-1 and the J gene is TRBJ1-2; TRBD1 is a possible D gene, resting on 5 matching bases. Material: PBMCs. The source of this sequence is a woman aged 60-75 years in good health and CMV-seropositive. The CDR3 has the sequence CASSELGPGLVGYTF. The bases are TGTGCCAGCAGTGAATTAGGGCCAGGGCTCGTTGGCTACACCTTC.